This TCR beta chain originates from a study of cytomegalovirus exposure and HLA in healthy donors. The overall study: An earlier analysis found fewer than 140 million unique TCR beta sequences from approximately 190 million T cells.

This clone was seen once. Germline and junction disagree at one end, which may indicate a read error. Germline CDR1 reads MNHEY; CDR2 reads SMNVEV (reference sequence). This CDR3 region has 12 residues. 60 Vbeta and 13 Jbeta primers were used in PCR. Libraries were prepared by immunoSEQ multiplex PCR; TCRdb keeps only in-frame clonotypes and omits some of them. The table records about 240,000 clones, about three quarters of them present only once. The source is a boy between 10 and 17 years old in good health and CMV-seronegative. This sequence joins TRBV27 and TRBJ2-1, with 13 bases aligning to TRBD2. Sequencing was done on a sample of PBMCs. CDR3 sequence reads: CASSQLAGGTLF. The CDR3 DNA reads as TGTGCCAGCAGTCAACTAGCGGGGGGGACTCTCTTC.